This T cell receptor (beta chain) was captured by sequencing in a study of blood T cell repertoires in COVID-19 (dated by TCRdb to 2018 to 2021). Background on the whole study: The collaborator samples originated in the United States, Italy and Spain and spanned the acute and convalescent phases of COVID-19. The samples were drawn from the first 160 participants of the ongoing ImmuneRACE study and from 1,200 or so subjects provided by 6 global collaborators. Nearly every sample came with metadata listing a de-identified subject ID, COVID-19 status, age in years and sex. Where available, HLA class I and class II types were taken from metadata supplied by the sample provider and were not determined by assay-based typing. The prospective study material was composed of cDNA or gDNA derived from T cells, B-cell-depleted T cells, or PBMCs. A freely available public database, intended as a resource for researchers studying the immune response to SARS-CoV-2, is where the repertoires were released. The dataset comprised deeply sampled blood TCRbeta repertoires from subjects exposed to, actively infected with, or recovered from COVID-19.

General study outcomes and caveats: Clinical and demographic metadata were provided uncurated, with the amount varying by source and participant.

Note on this clone: Its cognate antigen has yet to be identified. No base-level quality is on record; no much larger clone is a single base apart.

The junction shows trimming of 5 bases on V and 7 bases on J, and the gene matches do not reach 10 bases of it. CDR1 and CDR2 were assigned from the germline V gene as MNHEY and SVGAGI. Taken from cysteine to phenylalanine, the CDR3 has 15 residues. Only the CDR3 part of the read is kept: 45 bases, read in frame from the first base. The collaborating institutions used their own protocols to collect whole blood in K2EDTA tubes. For TCRbeta analysis, collaborators shipped samples in one of three forms: frozen whole blood, isolated PBMCs, or DNA extracted from either of those sample types. TCRbeta CDR3 regions were amplified from genomic DNA using the immunoSEQ Assay, a bias-controlled multiplex PCR. The paper's processing steps were these. The number of nucleated cells in each sample was estimated by amplification of reference gene primers within the assay. To quantify the absolute abundance of each unique TCRbeta CDR3 rearrangement, sequence reads were collapsed and filtered. For each sample, productive Simpson clonality was calculated as the square root of Simpson's diversity index across productive rearrangements. TCRdb's version of the immuneACCESS table is confined to in-frame rearrangements and falls short of the full clone set. An unresolved V gene accounts for under half of the shortfall where checked; the remainder is of unknown origin. V and J calls and clone size are given by that table; D and trimming were obtained from the DNA. This sample is represented by some 150,000 clones; approximately 84% of them were singletons. The ten biggest clones cover 0.8% to 1.2% of the sample.

This sequence originates from a man aged 40-50 years with acute or convalescent COVID-19. The rearrangement combines TRBV6-5 with TRBJ2-1; 8 bases in the middle match TRBD2. The sample was peripheral blood. The DNA is as follows: TGTGCCAGCAGTCTAACTAGCGGAACACAGAATGAGCAGTTCTTC. Its coded protein is CASSLTSGTQNEQFF.